This TCR beta chain is drawn from a study of graft-versus-host responses after intestinal transplantation. The protocol was immunoSEQ multiplex PCR, while the TCRdb copy is restricted to in-frame clones and leaves out a portion. Counted here are fewer than 100,000 clones, roughly 82% occurring once; the ten biggest clones make up roughly 1.4%. Germline lookup yields CDR1 SGHNT and CDR2 YYREEE (reference sequence). Trimming shortened V by 0 bases and J by 1 base, and 15 bases separated the two germline ends. The CDR3 has 17 residues. The receptor was derived from a human patient who received an intestinal transplant, so some T cells may come from the graft donor. J is TRBJ2-3 and V is TRBV5-4, with TRBD1 as a possible D gene (6 bases). The specimen comprised PBMCs, sampled 255 days after intestinal transplant. This CDR3 is CASSLVSGAGGTDTQYF. In DNA, the CDR3 is TGTGCCAGCAGCTTGGTGAGCGGAGCAGGGGGCACAGATACGCAGTATTTT.